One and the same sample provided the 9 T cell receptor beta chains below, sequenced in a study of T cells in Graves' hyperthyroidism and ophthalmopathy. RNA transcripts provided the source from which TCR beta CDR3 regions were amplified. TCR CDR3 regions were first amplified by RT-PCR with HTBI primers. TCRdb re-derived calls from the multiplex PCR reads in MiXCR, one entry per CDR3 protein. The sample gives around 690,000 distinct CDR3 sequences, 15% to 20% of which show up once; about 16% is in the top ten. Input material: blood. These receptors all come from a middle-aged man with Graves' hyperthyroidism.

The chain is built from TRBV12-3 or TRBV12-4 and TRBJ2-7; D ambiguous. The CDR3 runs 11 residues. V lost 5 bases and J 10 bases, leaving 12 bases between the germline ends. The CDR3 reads CASSLNSEQYF. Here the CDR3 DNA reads TGTGCCAGCAGTCTCAATTCGGAACAGTACTTC.

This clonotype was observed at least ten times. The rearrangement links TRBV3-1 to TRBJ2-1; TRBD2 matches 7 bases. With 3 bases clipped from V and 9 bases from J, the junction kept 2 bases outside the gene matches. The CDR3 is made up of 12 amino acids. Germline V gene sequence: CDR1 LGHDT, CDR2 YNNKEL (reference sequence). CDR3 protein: CASSHAGVEQFF. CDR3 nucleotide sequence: TGTGCCAGCAGCCATGCGGGAGTTGAGCAGTTCTTC.

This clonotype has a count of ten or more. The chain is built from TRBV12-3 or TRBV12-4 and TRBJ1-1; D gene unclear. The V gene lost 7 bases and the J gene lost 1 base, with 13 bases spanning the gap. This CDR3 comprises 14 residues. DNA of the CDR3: TGTGCCAGCACCCCCGGGATGCAGAACACTGAAGCTTTCTTT. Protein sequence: CASTPGMQNTEAFF.

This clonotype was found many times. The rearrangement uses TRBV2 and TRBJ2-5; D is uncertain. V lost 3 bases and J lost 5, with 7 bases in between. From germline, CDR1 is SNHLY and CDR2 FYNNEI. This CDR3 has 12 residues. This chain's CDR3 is CASSEIGETQYF. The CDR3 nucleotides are TGTGCCAGCAGTGAGATAGGGGAGACCCAGTACTTC.

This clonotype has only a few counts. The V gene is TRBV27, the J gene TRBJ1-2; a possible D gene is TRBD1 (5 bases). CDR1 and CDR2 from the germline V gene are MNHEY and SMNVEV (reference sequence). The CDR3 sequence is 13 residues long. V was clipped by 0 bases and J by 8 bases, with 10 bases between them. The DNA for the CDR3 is TGTGCCAGCAGTTTATCGACGGGGGACGGCTACACCTTC. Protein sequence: CASSLSTGDGYTF.

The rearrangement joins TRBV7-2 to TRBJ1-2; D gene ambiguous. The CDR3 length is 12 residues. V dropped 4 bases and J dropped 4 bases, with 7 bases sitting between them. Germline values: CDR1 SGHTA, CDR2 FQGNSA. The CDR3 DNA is TGTGCCAGCAGCTGGGAGAGCTATGGCTACACCTTC. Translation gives CASSWESYGYTF.

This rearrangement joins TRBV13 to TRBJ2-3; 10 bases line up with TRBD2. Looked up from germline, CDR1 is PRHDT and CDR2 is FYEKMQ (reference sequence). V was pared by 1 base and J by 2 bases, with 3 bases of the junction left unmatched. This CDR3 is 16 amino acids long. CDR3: CASSLVLAGHTDTQYF. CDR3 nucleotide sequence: TGTGCCAGCAGCTTAGTACTAGCGGGACACACAGATACGCAGTATTTT.

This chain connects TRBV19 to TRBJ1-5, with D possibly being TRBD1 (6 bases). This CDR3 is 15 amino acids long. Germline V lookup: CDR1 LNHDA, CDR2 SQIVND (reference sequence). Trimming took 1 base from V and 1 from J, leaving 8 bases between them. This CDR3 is CASSIVTGSNQPQHF. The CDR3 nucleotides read TGTGCCAGTAGTATAGTTACAGGGAGCAATCAGCCCCAGCATTTT.

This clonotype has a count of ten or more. CDR3 region: CASSLRATDKEQYF. The CDR3, as DNA: TGTGCCAGCAGTCTCCGGGCGACGGATAAAGAGCAGTACTTC. This chain uses TRBV2 with TRBJ2-7; no clear D. CDR1 and CDR2 from the germline V gene are SNHLY and FYNNEI. CDR3 length: 14 amino acids. V was shortened by 5 bases and J by 7 bases, with 18 bases between the two germline ends.